This TCR beta chain was sequenced during a study of T-cell memory formation after mild COVID-19. Germline CDR1 is MNHEY and CDR2 is SVGAGI. This CDR3 spans 17 amino acids. Trimming cost V 2 bases and J 1 base; bases outside gene matches: 5. This clonotype was seen only a few times. TCRdb itself ran the 5' RACE reads through MiXCR, one entry per CDR3 protein. Altogether under 250,000 distinct CDR3 sequences are present, 9.5% to 10% being singletons, with the ten largest covering 3.5% to 4%. The rearrangement joins TRBV6-5 to TRBJ2-3; 11 bases are a match to TRBD2. This TCR derives from a man younger than 35 who had mild COVID-19 (a few samples of this study predate the infection). Cell type and time point are not known. Source material: PBMCs or a T cell subset sorted from them (not recorded which). CDR3 nucleotides: TGTGCCAGCAGTTACGATACTAGCGGGGGAGGCACAGATACGCAGTATTTT. This sequence encodes CASSYDTSGGGTDTQYF.